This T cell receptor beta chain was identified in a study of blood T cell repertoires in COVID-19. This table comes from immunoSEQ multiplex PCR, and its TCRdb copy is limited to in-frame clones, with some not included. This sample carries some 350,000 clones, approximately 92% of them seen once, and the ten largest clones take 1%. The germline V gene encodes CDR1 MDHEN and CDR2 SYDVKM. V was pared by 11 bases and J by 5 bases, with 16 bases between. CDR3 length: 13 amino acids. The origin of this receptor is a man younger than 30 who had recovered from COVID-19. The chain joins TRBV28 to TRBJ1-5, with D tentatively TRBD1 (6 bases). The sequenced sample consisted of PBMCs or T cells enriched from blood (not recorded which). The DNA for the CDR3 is TGTGCCTCTTCTGGACAGTCGTATCAGCCCCAGCATTTT. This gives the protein CASSGQSYQPQHF.